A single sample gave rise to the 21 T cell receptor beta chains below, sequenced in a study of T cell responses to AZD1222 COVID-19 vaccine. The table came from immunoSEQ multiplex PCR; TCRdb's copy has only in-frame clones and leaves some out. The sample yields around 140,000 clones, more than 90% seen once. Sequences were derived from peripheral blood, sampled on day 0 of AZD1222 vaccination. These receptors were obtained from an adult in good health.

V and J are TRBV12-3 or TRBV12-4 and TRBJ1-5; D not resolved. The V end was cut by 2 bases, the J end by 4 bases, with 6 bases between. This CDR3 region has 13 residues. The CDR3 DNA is TGTGCCAGCAGTTTATGGGCGAATCAGCCCCAGCATTTT. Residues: CASSLWANQPQHF.

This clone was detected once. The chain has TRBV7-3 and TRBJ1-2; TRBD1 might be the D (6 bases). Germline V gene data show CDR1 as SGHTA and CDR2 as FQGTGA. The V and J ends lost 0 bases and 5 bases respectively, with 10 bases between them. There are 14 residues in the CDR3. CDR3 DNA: TGTGCCAGCAGCTTAACTAGTACAGGGTATGGCTACACCTTC. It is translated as CASSLTSTGYGYTF.

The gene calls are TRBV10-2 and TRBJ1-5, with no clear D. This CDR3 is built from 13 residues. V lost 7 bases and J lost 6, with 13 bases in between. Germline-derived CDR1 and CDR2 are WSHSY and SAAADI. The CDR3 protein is CASTGEAGQPQHF. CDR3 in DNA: TGCGCCAGCACCGGGGAGGCGGGTCAGCCCCAGCATTTT.

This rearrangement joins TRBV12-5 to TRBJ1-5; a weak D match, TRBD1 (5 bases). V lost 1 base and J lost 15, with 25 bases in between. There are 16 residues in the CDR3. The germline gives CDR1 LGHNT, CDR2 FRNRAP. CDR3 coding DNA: TGTGCTAGTGGTTTGGGAGAGGGCAGGGAGGGAGGAATACGGCATTTT. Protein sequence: CASGLGEGREGGIRHF.

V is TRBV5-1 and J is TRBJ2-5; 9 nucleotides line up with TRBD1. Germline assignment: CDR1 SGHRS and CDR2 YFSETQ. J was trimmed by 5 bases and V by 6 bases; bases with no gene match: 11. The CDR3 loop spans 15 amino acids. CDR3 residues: CASKIQGASGETQYF. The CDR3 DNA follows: TGCGCCAGCAAGATACAGGGGGCATCGGGGGAGACCCAGTACTTC.

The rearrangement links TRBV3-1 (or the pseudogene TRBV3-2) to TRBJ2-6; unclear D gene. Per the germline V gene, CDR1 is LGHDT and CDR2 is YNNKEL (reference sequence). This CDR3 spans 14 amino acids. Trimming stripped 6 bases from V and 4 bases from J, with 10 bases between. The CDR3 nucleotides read TGTGCCAGCAGTCCCTCAGCCGGGGCCAACGTCCTGACTTTC. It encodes CASSPSAGANVLTF.

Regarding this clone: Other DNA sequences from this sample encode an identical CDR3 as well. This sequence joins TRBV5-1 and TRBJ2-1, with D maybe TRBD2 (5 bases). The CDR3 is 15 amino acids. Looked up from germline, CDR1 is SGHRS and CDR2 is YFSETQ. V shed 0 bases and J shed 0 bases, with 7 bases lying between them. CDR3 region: CASSLEGSSYNEQFF. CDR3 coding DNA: TGCGCCAGCAGCTTGGAAGGGAGCTCCTACAATGAGCAGTTCTTC.

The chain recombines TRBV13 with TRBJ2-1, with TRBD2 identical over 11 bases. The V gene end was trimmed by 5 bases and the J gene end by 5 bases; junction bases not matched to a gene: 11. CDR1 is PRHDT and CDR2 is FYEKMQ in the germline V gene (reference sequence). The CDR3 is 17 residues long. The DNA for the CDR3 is TGTGCCAGCAGCCCCGGGGTAGCGGGAGGGCCACACAATGAGCAGTTCTTC. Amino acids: CASSPGVAGGPHNEQFF.

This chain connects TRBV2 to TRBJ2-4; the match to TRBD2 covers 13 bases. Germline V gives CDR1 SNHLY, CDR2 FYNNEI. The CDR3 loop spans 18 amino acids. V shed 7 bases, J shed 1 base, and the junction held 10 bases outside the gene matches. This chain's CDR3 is CASIPGLAGKSAKNIQYF. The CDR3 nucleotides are TGTGCCAGCATTCCGGGACTAGCGGGAAAATCGGCCAAAAACATTCAGTACTTC.

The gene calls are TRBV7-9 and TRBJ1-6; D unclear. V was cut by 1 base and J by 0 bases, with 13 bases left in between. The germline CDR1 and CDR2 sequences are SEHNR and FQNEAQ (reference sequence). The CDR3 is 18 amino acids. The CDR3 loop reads CASSLGPTKGSYNSPLHF. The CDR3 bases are TGTGCCAGCAGCTTAGGTCCAACGAAGGGCTCCTATAATTCACCCCTCCACTTT.

The CDR3 sequence: CASSDSTGGNTIYF. CDR3 nucleotide sequence: TGTGCCAGCAGTGACTCCACAGGTGGAAACACCATATATTTT. This chain links TRBV6-4 with TRBJ1-3; TRBD1 might be the D (5 bases). V lost 0 bases and J lost 3, with 6 bases in between. Germline CDR1 and CDR2: MRHNA and SNTAGT. The CDR3 length is 14 residues.

The CDR3, as DNA: TGTGCCAGCAGCTTGGGCCGGAACCGGCCCCAGCATTTT. The encoded protein is CASSLGRNRPQHF. V usage is TRBV5-6 and J usage is TRBJ1-5; D remains ambiguous. Germline V gene data show CDR1 as SGHDT and CDR2 as YYEEEE. CDR3 length: 13 amino acids. V was trimmed by 0 bases and J by 9 bases, leaving 10 bases between them.

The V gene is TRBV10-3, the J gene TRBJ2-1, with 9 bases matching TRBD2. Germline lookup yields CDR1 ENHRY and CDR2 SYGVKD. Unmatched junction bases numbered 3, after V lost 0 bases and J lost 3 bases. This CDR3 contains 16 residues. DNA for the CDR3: TGTGCCATCAGTGAGTCAAGCGGGAGGAACTACAATGAGCAGTTCTTC. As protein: CAISESSGRNYNEQFF.

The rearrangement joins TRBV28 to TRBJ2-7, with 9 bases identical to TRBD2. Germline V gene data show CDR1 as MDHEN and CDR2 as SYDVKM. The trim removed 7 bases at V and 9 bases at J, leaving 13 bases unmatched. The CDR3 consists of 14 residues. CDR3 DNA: TGTGCCAGCACCCCCAGTCCGCGGGAGGGAAGGCAGTACTTC. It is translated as CASTPSPREGRQYF.

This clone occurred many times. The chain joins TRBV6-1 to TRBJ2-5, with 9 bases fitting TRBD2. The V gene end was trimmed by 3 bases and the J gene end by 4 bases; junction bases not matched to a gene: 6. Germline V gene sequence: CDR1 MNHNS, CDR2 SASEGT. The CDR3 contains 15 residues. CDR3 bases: TGTGCCAGCAGTGAGTCAGCGGGAGGAGGAGAGACCCAGTACTTC. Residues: CASSESAGGGETQYF.

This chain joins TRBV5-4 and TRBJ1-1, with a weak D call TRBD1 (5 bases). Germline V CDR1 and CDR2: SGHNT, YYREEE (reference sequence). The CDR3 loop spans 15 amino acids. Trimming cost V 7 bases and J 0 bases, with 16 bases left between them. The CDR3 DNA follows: TGTGCCAGCGGGCGAGGGGAGGTCATGAACACTGAAGCTTTCTTT. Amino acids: CASGRGEVMNTEAFF.

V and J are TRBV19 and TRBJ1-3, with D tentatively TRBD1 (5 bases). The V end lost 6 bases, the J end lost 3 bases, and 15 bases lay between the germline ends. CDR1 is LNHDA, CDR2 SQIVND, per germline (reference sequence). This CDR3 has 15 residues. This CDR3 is CASSAVGGDGNTIYF. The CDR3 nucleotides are TGTGCCAGTAGCGCCGTAGGAGGGGATGGAAACACCATATATTTT.

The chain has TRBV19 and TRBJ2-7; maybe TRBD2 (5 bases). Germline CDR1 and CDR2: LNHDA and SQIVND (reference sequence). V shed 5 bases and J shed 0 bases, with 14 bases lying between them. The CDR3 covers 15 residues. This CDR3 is CASSLSASGSYEQYF. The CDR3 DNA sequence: TGTGCCAGTAGTCTTTCGGCCAGCGGCTCCTACGAGCAGTACTTC.

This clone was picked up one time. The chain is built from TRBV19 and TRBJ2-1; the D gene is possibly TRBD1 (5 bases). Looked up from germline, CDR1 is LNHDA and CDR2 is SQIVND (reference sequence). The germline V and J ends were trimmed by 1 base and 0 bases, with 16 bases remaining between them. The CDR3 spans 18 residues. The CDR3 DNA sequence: TGTGCCAGTAGTATAGGTCCCTGGGGCAGACACTCCTACAATGAGCAGTTCTTC. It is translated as CASSIGPWGRHSYNEQFF.

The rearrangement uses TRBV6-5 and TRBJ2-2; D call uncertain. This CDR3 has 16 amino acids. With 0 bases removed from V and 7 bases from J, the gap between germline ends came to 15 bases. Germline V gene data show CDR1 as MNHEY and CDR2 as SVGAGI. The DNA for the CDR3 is TGTGCCAGCAGTTACTCGATACGGCCCCAAGGCGGGGAGCTGTTTTTT. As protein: CASSYSIRPQGGELFF.

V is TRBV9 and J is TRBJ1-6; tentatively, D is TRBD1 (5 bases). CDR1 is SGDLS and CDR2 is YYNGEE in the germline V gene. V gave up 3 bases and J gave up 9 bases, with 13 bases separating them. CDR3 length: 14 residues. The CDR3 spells CASSEEGQGSPLHF. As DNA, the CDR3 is TGTGCCAGCAGCGAGGAGGGGCAGGGTTCACCCCTCCACTTT.